This T cell receptor (beta chain) originates from a study of early T cells in non-severe SARS-CoV-2 infection (dated by TCRdb to the early 2020s). For the study in its entirety: Because TCR sequencing was done on bulk RNA from unsorted whole blood, the alpha and beta chains could not be paired.

Germline trimming: 6 bases from V, 3 bases from J; junction bases outside gene matches: 12. Via the germline V gene, CDR1 is MNHEY and CDR2 SVGAGI. The CDR3 numbers 16 residues from cysteine through phenylalanine. Only the CDR3 portion is preserved as DNA: 48 bases, with reading frame beginning at the first base. Points the paper makes about the study in general: VDJdb matching was skewed toward anti-spike CD8 responses and likely underestimated virus-specific expansions by missing private and CD4 specificities.

As concerns this clonotype: Its target antigen remains unknown. Base-call qualities are not available, and no considerably larger clone is one nucleotide away.

A case-control design nested within a healthcare worker cohort in London, UK, was used, with weekly nasopharyngeal swab PCR tests and blood sampling performed. Healthcare workers were recruited between 23 and 31 March 2020, during the week of the UK lockdown, and were followed weekly for up to roughly 15 weeks. To prepare the library, 5' RACE was applied. Data came from a NextSeq 500. The TCR library protocol attached unique molecular identifiers to individual cDNA molecules to correct for sequencing error and PCR bias. TCR alpha and beta chains were both sequenced, and the abundances of alpha and beta sequences in each sample were closely correlated with each other. The original methods were these. V gene, J gene and CDR3 annotation of TCR sequences was performed with Decombinator V4. TCRs were defined as expanded if a significant change between any two time points was detected under a Poisson model with p below 0.0001. TCR abundances were normalised to the total number of TCRs sequenced in each sample and reported as counts per million. MAIT TCRs were defined by TRAV1-2 paired with TRAJ12, TRAJ20 or TRAJ33, and iNKT TCRs by TRAV10 paired with TRAJ18. VDJdb, accessed on 1 November 2021, was searched for TCRs annotated for CMV, EBV and SARS-CoV-2, and TCRs annotated for more than one antigen were excluded. Through fastp at Q25 and MiXCR, TCRdb rebuilt clones from the public reads, retaining in-frame beta chains. Every entry covers one CDR3 protein and lists the most common genes and DNA from its rows. None of the V and J calls come from the authors' own analysis; TCRdb made them. The sample yields roughly 120,000 distinct CDR3 sequences; 10% to 15% were counted once. Of the sample, 3% to 4.5% falls within the top ten clones.

The material sequenced was whole blood, taken at baseline. This clonotype was obtained from an adult who was a healthcare worker with PCR-confirmed SARS-CoV-2 infection or an uninfected control (not recorded which). The chain is encoded by TRBV6-5 joined to TRBJ2-3, with 7 bases matching TRBD2. The CDR3 is CASSHRPAGVTDTQYF. In nucleotide form, the sequence is TGTGCCAGCAGCCACCGGCCGGCGGGAGTAACAGATACGCAGTATTTT.